This is a list of T cell receptor beta chains from one sample in a study of T cells in Graves' hyperthyroidism and ophthalmopathy. TCRdb re-called the multiplex PCR reads with MiXCR, one entry per CDR3 protein. The sample shows around 540,000 distinct CDR3 sequences, approximately 44% of them seen only once. The sequencing input was peripheral blood or thyroid tissue (not recorded which). The receptors here all came from a woman between 18 and 29 years old with Graves' hyperthyroidism. Both conserved end residues are part of each CDR3. D genes are given only for firm matches. Not every row has a clone size; where given, it reads once, few, many or a size class.

d_call,j_call,clone_size,v_call,cdr3_nt,cdr3_aa
-,TRBJ1-3,-,TRBV4-2,TGTGCCAGCAGCCAAGTAGCGGGACATCTGAACACCATATATTTT,CASSQVAGHLNTIYF
TRBD2,TRBJ2-5,-,TRBV5-4,TGTGCCAGCAGCAGGGGACTACCCAGAATGGAGACCCAGTACTTC,CASSRGLPRMETQYF
TRBD1,TRBJ1-2,many,TRBV19,TGTGCCAGTAGTCTCGGGACAGGGCTCACCGGAGGCTACACCTTC,CASSLGTGLTGGYTF
-,TRBJ1-1,-,TRBV7-2,TGTGCCAGCAGCTCCCGGGACAAGGGACACACTGAAGCTTTCTTT,CASSSRDKGHTEAFF
TRBD1,TRBJ1-2,-,TRBV15,TGTGCCACCAGCAGAGATGACAGGGGCGAAGGCTACACCTTC,CATSRDDRGEGYTF
-,TRBJ1-1,-,TRBV7-9,TGTGCCAGCAGCTTAGGAAGGGAGTTCACTGAAGCTTTCTTT,CASSLGREFTEAFF
TRBD1,TRBJ1-1,-,TRBV7-9,TGTGCCAGCAGCTTCCCTTGGATTGACAGGGGGGACACTGAAGCTTTCTTT,CASSFPWIDRGDTEAFF
-,TRBJ1-4,-,TRBV19,TGTGCCAGTAGTGGCCAATGGGGGCGATCTAATGAAAAACTGTTTTTT,CASSGQWGRSNEKLFF
-,TRBJ2-2,-,TRBV14,TGTGCCAGCAGCCAAGAGGGCGGGACGAACACCGGGGAGCTGTTTTTT,CASSQEGGTNTGELFF
TRBD1,TRBJ1-5,many,TRBV7-6,TGTGCCAGCAGCTTGGGGGACAGGAATCAGCCCCAGCATTTT,CASSLGDRNQPQHF
-,TRBJ1-2,-,TRBV25-1,TGTGCCAGCGTTGACCGTGGGGGGCGCAACTATGGCTACACCTTC,CASVDRGGRNYGYTF
-,TRBJ2-7,-,TRBV7-2,TGTGCCGGCAGCCCAGAAGGCGGGTACGAGCAGTACTTC,CAGSPEGGYEQYF
TRBD1,TRBJ1-4,-,TRBV11-1,TGTGCCAGCAGCGGGAGGACAGGGGATATTGGTGAAAAACTGTTTTTT,CASSGRTGDIGEKLFF
-,TRBJ1-2,-,TRBV29-1,TGCAGCTTAGCGGAAGGCCTAAACTATGGCTACACCTTC,CSLAEGLNYGYTF
TRBD1,TRBJ2-7,few,TRBV13,TGTGCCAGCAGCTTGACAGGGATTGCCTACGAGCAGTACTTC,CASSLTGIAYEQYF
-,TRBJ1-5,-,TRBV7-2,TGTGCCTGGAGTGTTGATGGAGGCCAGCCCCAGCATTTT,CAWSVDGGQPQHF
TRBD2,TRBJ2-7,-,TRBV11-2,TGTGCCAGCAGCTCGGGCCGGGGACTAGCGGAATTCTACGAGCAGTACTTC,CASSSGRGLAEFYEQYF
-,TRBJ1-2,-,TRBV15,TGTGCCACCAGCAGTGATGCGGATGGCTACACCTTC,CATSSDADGYTF
TRBD1,TRBJ2-3,-,TRBV7-2,TGTGCCAGCAGCTTAGGGGACAGGGGTGATACGCAGTATTTT,CASSLGDRGDTQYF
TRBD1,TRBJ2-7,few,TRBV5-1,TGCGCCAGCTTCCTGGGGGACAGGGCCTACGAGCAGTACTTC,CASFLGDRAYEQYF
-,TRBJ1-1,few,TRBV2,TGTGCCAGCAGTGAACCGTTCGTCGAAGCTTTCTTT,CASSEPFVEAFF
-,TRBJ1-1,-,TRBV29-1,TGCAGCGTTGATGGGGCGATGAACACTGAAGCTTTCTTT,CSVDGAMNTEAFF
TRBD1,TRBJ1-4,few,TRBV29-1,TGCAGCGTTCAAAGGGGGCAGGGTGAAAAACTGTTTTTT,CSVQRGQGEKLFF
-,TRBJ2-2,-,TRBV10-3,TGTGCCATCAGTGGGGCAGGGTTCACCGGGGAGCTGTTTTTT,CAISGAGFTGELFF
-,TRBJ2-7,-,TRBV6-1,TGTGCCAGCAGGGTTGACTACACCCTCCACGAGCAGTACTTC,CASRVDYTLHEQYF
-,TRBJ1-5,-,TRBV15,TGTGCCACCGGGGGGGATCAGCCCCAGCATTTT,CATGGDQPQHF
TRBD2,TRBJ2-5,few,TRBV7-6,TGTGCCAGCAGCCAAGGTCTAGCGGGGGTGGCCCAAGAGACCCAGTACTTC,CASSQGLAGVAQETQYF
TRBD1,TRBJ1-2,-,TRBV2,TGTGCCAGCAGTGAAGAGGGGACAGGGAATAGGGGCTACACCTTC,CASSEEGTGNRGYTF
-,TRBJ2-2,-,TRBV2,TGTGCCAGCCAGGGCCCCAGGGGAACCGGGGAGCTGTTTTTT,CASQGPRGTGELFF
-,TRBJ1-2,-,TRBV7-9,TGTGCCAGCAGCGGAAGAATTAACTATGGCTACACCTTC,CASSGRINYGYTF
TRBD1,TRBJ2-5,-,TRBV2,TGTGCCAGCAGTGAATGGTGGGACAGCAAAGAGACCCAGTACTTC,CASSEWWDSKETQYF
TRBD1,TRBJ1-1,many,TRBV29-1,TGCAGCGTTGAAGCCGGGACAGCAAACACTGAAGCTTTCTTT,CSVEAGTANTEAFF
-,TRBJ2-7,-,TRBV20-1,TGCAGTGCCCAGGGGCCCTCAGAGGGCTACGAGCAGTACTTC,CSAQGPSEGYEQYF
-,TRBJ1-3,few,TRBV15,TGTGCCACCAGCAGACCCACTTATGGGGCGCTTACGGGCACCATATATTTT,CATSRPTYGALTGTIYF
-,TRBJ1-2,-,TRBV10-3,TGTGCCATCAGAGGAGCTAACTATGGCTACACCTTC,CAIRGANYGYTF
TRBD2,TRBJ2-5,-,TRBV7-2,TGTGCCAGCAGCTTGCATCCGGGACTAGCGGGAGTAGAGACCCAGTACTTC,CASSLHPGLAGVETQYF
-,TRBJ2-5,few,TRBV5-1,TGCGCCAGCAGTCAGTCTTTGACAGGGAGGGAGACCCAGTACTTC,CASSQSLTGRETQYF
-,TRBJ1-2,many,TRBV29-1,TGCAGCGTTGAAGATTCAGGGACCATGGGCTACACCTTC,CSVEDSGTMGYTF
TRBD1,TRBJ1-1,-,TRBV7-3,TGCGCCAGCAGCCCTAGGGACAGAGACAACACTGAAGCTTTCTTT,CASSPRDRDNTEAFF
-,TRBJ1-6,many,TRBV29-1,TGCAGCGTCGCCGACAGATCGAATTCACCCCTCCACTTT,CSVADRSNSPLHF
-,TRBJ1-4,-,TRBV2,TGTGCCAGCAGTAACCCGGAAAAACTGTTTTTT,CASSNPEKLFF
-,TRBJ1-4,few,TRBV11-2,TGTACCAGGGGTGAAAAACTGTTTTTT,CTRGEKLFF
-,TRBJ1-2,many,TRBV10-2,TGCGCCAGCAGTGTACAGGCGTGGGCTGGCTACACCTTC,CASSVQAWAGYTF
TRBD1,TRBJ2-7,few,TRBV20-1,TGCAGTGCTTTACGGGACAGCTACGAGCAGTACTTC,CSALRDSYEQYF
-,TRBJ2-7,many,TRBV2,TGTGCCAGCGGCCAGGGGAACTCCTACGAGCAGTACTTC,CASGQGNSYEQYF
TRBD1,TRBJ1-2,-,TRBV25-1,TGTGCCTGGCAGGGGGCTTATGGCTACACCTTC,CAWQGAYGYTF
TRBD2,TRBJ2-7,many,TRBV9,TGTGCCAGCAGCCCACGACTAGCGAGAGACGAGCAGTACTTC,CASSPRLARDEQYF
TRBD1,TRBJ1-2,once,TRBV7-9,TGTGCCAGCTCACCGGGACAGGGGGCGTTGAACTATGGCTACACCTTC,CASSPGQGALNYGYTF
-,TRBJ2-7,-,TRBV10-3,TGTGCCAGCAGCCCATTCCACGGGGGAGGATTGGACGAGCAGTACTTC,CASSPFHGGGLDEQYF
-,TRBJ1-6,few,TRBV20-1,TGCAGTGCTAGAGAAAGAGGAACAGCGGGCAATTCACCCCTCCACTTT,CSARERGTAGNSPLHF
TRBD1,TRBJ1-2,-,TRBV25-1,TGTGCCAGCAGTTACTTCCCAAGGACAGGGGGCCACTATGGCTACACCTTC,CASSYFPRTGGHYGYTF
-,TRBJ1-2,-,TRBV25-1,TGTGCTAGTGGTTTGAGCGGGGTGTCCTATGGCTACACCTTC,CASGLSGVSYGYTF